The 18 T cell receptor beta chains given below trace back to one sample, sequenced in a study of blood T cells in healthy people across ages. Then a second PCR, running about 6 to 11 cycles, was carried out with a sample-barcoded 5' primer and a J-beta primer mix. TCRdb re-called the 5' RACE reads through MiXCR, storing one row per CDR3 protein. This sample carries around 990,000 distinct CDR3 sequences, 35% to 40% of them seen once, and the ten largest clones take around 13%. Sequences were obtained from blood. The receptors were gathered from a man younger than 35 in good health.

This clonotype occurred many times. This CDR3 is CASTGGANYGYTF. CDR3 DNA: TGTGCCAGCACAGGGGGCGCGAACTATGGCTACACCTTC. The V and J genes are TRBV2 and TRBJ1-2; 8 bases map to TRBD1. Germline assignment: CDR1 SNHLY and CDR2 FYNNEI. V lost 7 bases, J lost 2 bases, and 3 bases stayed unmatched. The CDR3 is made up of 13 amino acids.

The chain combines TRBV5-1 with TRBJ1-1; possibly TRBD1 for D (5 bases). Between the trimmed V and J ends, which lost 0 bases and 6 bases, there was a span of 9 bases. CDR3 length equals 13 residues. Germline assignment: CDR1 SGHRS and CDR2 YFSETQ. CDR3 loop: CASSLGGAAEAFF. DNA for the CDR3: TGCGCCAGCAGCTTGGGAGGGGCAGCTGAAGCTTTCTTT.

This chain's CDR3 is CASSPGAGSSYEQYF. DNA of the CDR3: TGCGCCAGCAGCCCGGGAGCGGGGAGCTCCTACGAGCAGTACTTC. This chain uses TRBV5-1 with TRBJ2-7, with 7 bases matching TRBD2. Germline CDR1 and CDR2: SGHRS and YFSETQ. The junction had 7 bases not matched to a gene; V was cut back by 4 bases and J by 0 bases. The CDR3 covers 15 residues.

A few counts support this clonotype. The rearrangement uses TRBV14 and TRBJ2-3, with D tentatively TRBD1 or TRBD2 (6 bases each). Germline V gene data show CDR1 as SGHDN and CDR2 as FVKESK. V was cut by 0 bases and J by 3 bases, with 22 bases left in between. The CDR3 is made up of 19 amino acids. The CDR3 DNA reads TGTGCCAGCAGCCAAGATGTGAGTTTCCGGGGGCGGTTGACAGATACGCAGTATTTT. This codes for CASSQDVSFRGRLTDTQYF.

The J gene is TRBJ2-1, the V gene TRBV7-3; D might be TRBD1 (6 bases). CDR1 and CDR2 (germline): SGHTA, FQGTGA. The germline V and J ends were trimmed by 3 bases and 10 bases, with 19 bases remaining between them. The CDR3 covers 15 residues. The CDR3 DNA follows: TGTGCCAGCAGCTTGGGCCAGGGGAGTGGTGAGGAGCAGTTCTTC. Its protein product is CASSLGQGSGEEQFF.

There are a few counts of this clonotype. This sequence joins TRBV27 and TRBJ2-5; perhaps TRBD2 as D (5 bases). V was clipped by 5 bases and J by 1 base, with 14 bases between them. CDR1 and CDR2 (germline): MNHEY, SMNVEV (reference sequence). The CDR3 is 15 residues long. In nucleotides, the CDR3 is TGTGCCAGCAGTCTGTCCCTAGCTCTCCAAGAGACCCAGTACTTC. It translates to CASSLSLALQETQYF.

This clonotype showed up just once. V is TRBV27 and J is TRBJ2-1; 10 nucleotides match TRBD1. CDR3 size: 16 residues. CDR1 MNHEY and CDR2 SMNVEV come from the germline V gene (reference sequence). V was pared by 5 bases and J by 8 bases, with 12 bases of the junction left unmatched. The CDR3, as DNA: TGTGCCAGCAGTCTCCCGGGACAGGGGATATTGGATGAGCAGTTCTTC. Its protein product is CASSLPGQGILDEQFF.

This rearrangement joins TRBV25-1 to TRBJ1-1; 7 nucleotides align to TRBD1. CDR3 length: 14 residues. Germline V gives CDR1 MGHDK, CDR2 SYGVNS. With V trimmed by 1 base and J by 5 bases, 4 bases remained unmatched. This CDR3 reads CASSESTGRTEAFF. In nucleotides, the CDR3 is TGTGCCAGCAGTGAATCGACAGGGAGGACTGAAGCTTTCTTT. Filled out from reference TRBV25-1 and TRBJ1-1, the complete variable domain reads EADIYQTPRYLVIGTGKKITLECSQTMGHDKMYWYQQDPGMELHLIHYSYGVNSTEKGDLSSESTVSRIRTEHFPLTLESARPSHTSQYLCASSESTGRTEAFFGQGTRLTVV.

This clonotype has ten or more counts. The CDR3 is CSAPSGPIETQYF. In DNA form, the CDR3 reads TGCAGTGCCCCTAGCGGGCCCATTGAGACCCAGTACTTC. The rearrangement uses TRBV20-1 and TRBJ2-5; the match to TRBD2 covers 8 bases. V shed 6 bases and J 5 bases; nucleotides not matched to a gene: 8. This CDR3 has 13 residues. Germline-derived CDR1 and CDR2 are DFQATT and SNEGSKA (reference sequence).

This clonotype was picked up a small number of times. The chain couples TRBV9 to TRBJ2-3, with D perhaps matching TRBD1 or TRBD2 (6 bases each). Trimming cost V 0 bases and J 5 bases, with 13 bases left between them. This CDR3 has 15 amino acids. Germline CDR1 and CDR2: SGDLS and YYNGEE. The CDR3 protein is CASSVDREDGDTQYF. CDR3 bases: TGTGCCAGCAGCGTAGACAGGGAGGATGGAGATACGCAGTATTTT.

The chain links TRBV5-4 to TRBJ1-4, with D tentatively TRBD1 (5 bases). Looked up from germline, CDR1 is SGHNT and CDR2 is YYREEE (reference sequence). The CDR3 runs to 13 residues. V lost 4 bases, J lost 5 bases, and 9 bases lay in between. The CDR3 spells CASSRDGNEKLFF. The CDR3 bases are TGTGCCAGCAGCCGGGACGGGAATGAAAAACTGTTTTTT.

This clonotype has just a few counts. CDR3: CASSVDGNEQFF. In nucleotides, the CDR3 is TGTGCCAGCAGCGTCGACGGCAATGAGCAGTTCTTC. The gene calls are TRBV9 and TRBJ2-1; D remains ambiguous. V lost 2 bases to trimming and J lost 6 bases, with 6 bases between them. The germline V gene has CDR1 SGDLS and CDR2 YYNGEE. The CDR3 has 12 amino acids.

The chain uses TRBV7-6 and TRBJ1-1; no clear D gene. Between the trimmed V and J ends, which lost 2 bases and 5 bases, there was a span of 18 bases. The CDR3 is made up of 16 amino acids. CDR1 SGHVS and CDR2 FNYEAQ come from the germline V gene. The DNA of the CDR3 is TGTGCCAGCAGCTTAAAACCCGACGGGATATTTACTGAAGCTTTCTTT. This encodes CASSLKPDGIFTEAFF. Variable domain in full (rest from reference TRBV7-6 and TRBJ1-1): GAGVSQSPRYKVTKRGQDVALRCDPISGHVSLYWYRQALGQGPEFLTYFNYEAQQDKSGLPNDRFSAERPEGSISTLTIQRTEQRDSAMYRCASSLKPDGIFTEAFFGQGTRLTVV.

The chain combines TRBV6-1 with TRBJ2-4, with a possible D match to TRBD1 (6 bases). V was trimmed by 4 bases and J by 0 bases, leaving 13 bases between them. The CDR3 runs to 16 residues. Per the germline V gene, CDR1 is MNHNS and CDR2 is SASEGT. CDR3 nucleotides: TGTGCCAGCAGTGGAGGGGGAACTTTAGCCAAAAACATTCAGTACTTC. This encodes CASSGGGTLAKNIQYF.

J is TRBJ2-2 and V is TRBV27, with 7 positions matching TRBD1. CDR1 and CDR2 (germline): MNHEY, SMNVEV (reference sequence). The V segment lost 6 bases and the J segment 2 bases; nucleotides outside the gene matches: 6. The CDR3 runs 15 residues. In DNA form, the CDR3 reads TGTGCCAGCAGGACGGGACAGCTAAACACCGGGGAGCTGTTTTTT. It codes for CASRTGQLNTGELFF.

This clonotype was counted a few times. The V and J genes are TRBV7-9 and TRBJ1-2; TRBD1 agrees at 9 bases. This CDR3 is built from 16 residues. V lost 1 base to trimming and J lost 4 bases; unmatched junction nucleotides: 7. The germline V gene has CDR1 SEHNR and CDR2 FQNEAQ (reference sequence). This CDR3 is CASSLDKTGGSYGYTF. CDR3 coding DNA: TGTGCCAGCAGCTTAGACAAGACAGGGGGATCCTATGGCTACACCTTC.

The chain is built from TRBV2 and TRBJ2-1; a weak D match, TRBD2 (6 bases). V gave up 10 bases and J gave up 4 bases, with 11 bases separating them. This CDR3 has 12 residues. Germline V gives CDR1 SNHLY, CDR2 FYNNEI. As DNA, the CDR3 is TGTGCCAACCGGGACTCGTACAATGAGCAGTTCTTC. Its translation is CANRDSYNEQFF.

V and J are TRBV7-2 and TRBJ2-7; 10 positions match TRBD2. The last part of the DNA fits TRBJ2-5 better; the J call may be wrong. The CDR3 spans 15 residues. Germline CDR1 and CDR2: SGHTA and FQGNSA. The chain's CDR3 is CASSKAGGLGETQYF. The CDR3 DNA is TGTGCCAGCAGCAAAGCGGGAGGGTTGGGAGAGACCCAGTACTTC.